This TCR beta chain was captured by sequencing in a study of blood T cells in healthy people across ages. Germline V gene sequence: CDR1 LGHDT, CDR2 YNNKEL (reference sequence). With 4 bases clipped from V and 8 bases from J, the junction kept 16 bases outside the gene matches. CDR3 size: 19 residues. Next came a second PCR, run for roughly 6 to 11 cycles, which used a sample-barcoded 5' primer along with a J-beta primer mix. TCRdb reprocessed the 5' RACE reads via MiXCR and lists one record per CDR3 protein. The table shows about 730,000 distinct CDR3 sequences, with 35% to 45% occurring only once. The sample holds a few counts of this clonotype. The antigen remains unidentified. Study observations and caveats: Getting older went along with TCR beta diversity per million T cells dropping roughly linearly.

This TCR was sampled from a woman aged 55-70 years in good health. This rearrangement joins TRBV3-1 to TRBJ2-1, with 14 bases lining up with TRBD2. Sequenced: blood. CDR3 coding DNA: TGTGCCAGCAGCCGCCGACTAGCGGGGGGGCCAGGTTTGGCAGATGAGCAGTTCTTC. The encoded protein is CASSRRLAGGPGLADEQFF.